The present T cell receptor beta chain was sequenced within a study of blood T cell repertoires in COVID-19. Authors' processing steps: Reference gene primer amplification yielded estimated nucleated cell counts. This table comes from immunoSEQ multiplex PCR, and its TCRdb copy is limited to in-frame clones, with some not included. For V, J and clone size, that table is used; D and trimming come from the DNA. The table has some 240,000 clones, 75% to 90% seen once. Participant ages covered about 18 to 89 years across about 25 US areas. Looked up from germline, CDR1 is SGHRS and CDR2 is YFSETQ. This CDR3 spans 15 amino acids. J was trimmed by 1 base and V by 7 bases; bases with no gene match: 7.

The chain is built from TRBV5-1 and TRBJ2-2; TRBD2 agrees at 7 bases. The sequencing sample was made of PBMCs or T cells enriched from blood (not recorded which). The sequence was collected from a middle-aged woman with acute COVID-19. This chain's CDR3 is CASWEGSGNTGELFF. DNA for the CDR3: TGCGCCAGCTGGGAGGGTAGCGGGAACACCGGGGAGCTGTTTTTT. The whole variable domain, remainder taken from reference TRBV5-1 and TRBJ2-2, is KAGVTQTPRYLIKTRGQQVTLSCSPISGHRSVSWYQQTPGQGLQFLFEYFSETQRNKGNFPGRFSGRQFSNSRSEMNVSTLELGDSALYLCASWEGSGNTGELFFGEGSRLTVL.